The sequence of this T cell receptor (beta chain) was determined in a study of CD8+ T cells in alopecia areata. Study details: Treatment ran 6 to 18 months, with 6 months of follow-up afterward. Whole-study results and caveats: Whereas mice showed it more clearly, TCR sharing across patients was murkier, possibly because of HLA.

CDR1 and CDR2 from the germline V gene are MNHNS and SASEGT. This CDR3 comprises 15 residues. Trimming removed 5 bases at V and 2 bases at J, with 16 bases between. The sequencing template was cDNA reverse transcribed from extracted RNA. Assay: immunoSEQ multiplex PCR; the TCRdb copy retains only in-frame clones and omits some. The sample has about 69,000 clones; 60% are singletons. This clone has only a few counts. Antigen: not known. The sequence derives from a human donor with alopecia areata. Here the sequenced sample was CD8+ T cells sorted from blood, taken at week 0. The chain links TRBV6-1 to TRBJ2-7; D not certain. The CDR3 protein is CASSPSKEPPYEQYF. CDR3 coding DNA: TGTGCCAGCAGTCCCTCGAAGGAGCCACCCTACGAGCAGTACTTC.